Below are 23 T cell receptor beta chains sequenced from a single sample in a study of blood T cell repertoires in COVID-19. The assay was immunoSEQ multiplex PCR, and TCRdb's table has in-frame clones only and misses some. The table includes fewer than 85,000 clones, approximately 82% detected once. Sequenced input: peripheral blood. All receptors come from a human donor in a cohort sampled during active COVID-19.

This clone was counted once. The rearrangement uses TRBV3-1 (or the pseudogene TRBV3-2) and TRBJ1-6; TRBD1 might be the D (6 bases). V lost 0 bases and J 13 bases, leaving 13 bases between the germline ends. Germline CDR1 reads LGHDT; CDR2 reads YNNKEL (reference sequence). There are 14 residues in the CDR3. This chain's CDR3 is CASSQDRGWKPLHF. In DNA, the CDR3 is TGTGCCAGCAGCCAAGACAGGGGATGGAAGCCCCTCCACTTT.

This sequence joins TRBV30 and TRBJ2-3; D uncertain. The length of the CDR3 is 11 residues. Trimming pared 1 base from V and 8 bases from J, leaving 7 bases between. The germline V gene encodes CDR1 GTSNPN and CDR2 SVGIG (reference sequence). DNA for the CDR3: TGTGCCTGGAGTGGAGGCGGTACGCAGTATTTT. Translating gives CAWSGGGTQYF.

The chain joins TRBV6-6 to TRBJ2-5, with TRBD1 as a possible D gene (5 bases). CDR3 length: 13 amino acids. V lost 4 bases and J 4 bases, leaving 10 bases between the germline ends. Germline-derived CDR1 and CDR2 are MNHNY and SVGAGI (reference sequence). This chain's CDR3 is CASSFTGGETQYF. DNA of the CDR3: TGTGCCAGCAGTTTCACAGGTGGAGAGACCCAGTACTTC.

This clone was recorded once. V and J are TRBV5-1 and TRBJ2-1; TRBD1 matches at 7 bases. The germline gives CDR1 SGHRS, CDR2 YFSETQ. V lost 4 bases, J lost 6 bases, and 4 bases stayed unmatched. CDR3 size: 13 residues. The CDR3 DNA reads TGCGCCAGCAGCCACGGGACAGCCAATGAGCAGTTCTTC. This codes for CASSHGTANEQFF.

V and J are TRBV7-3 and TRBJ1-5; D is uncertain. This CDR3 has 13 residues. From germline, CDR1 is SGHTA and CDR2 FQGTGA. The V end lost 5 bases, the J end lost 4 bases, and 9 bases lay between the germline ends. The DNA of the CDR3 is TGTGCCAGCAGCCAAGGGAGAAATCAGCCCCAGCATTTT. This sequence encodes CASSQGRNQPQHF.

The gene calls are TRBV29-1 and TRBJ1-1, with D possibly matching TRBD1 (5 bases). The CDR3 sequence is 11 residues long. Germline assignment: CDR1 SQVTM and CDR2 ANQGSEA. The V and J ends lost 6 bases and 7 bases respectively, with 12 bases between them. CDR3 in amino acids: CSVETAYEAFF. The CDR3 nucleotides are TGCAGCGTGGAGACAGCCTATGAAGCTTTCTTT.

The chain is built from TRBV5-4 and TRBJ2-5; 13 bases fit TRBD2. V shed 3 bases, J shed 3 bases, and the junction held 5 bases outside the gene matches. CDR1 and CDR2 from the germline V gene are SGHNT and YYREEE (reference sequence). CDR3 length: 16 residues. The CDR3 reads CASSSWTSGGKETQYF. The CDR3 bases are TGTGCCAGCAGCTCATGGACTAGCGGGGGTAAAGAGACCCAGTACTTC.

V and J are TRBV5-4 and TRBJ2-7, with D perhaps TRBD2 (5 bases). V was trimmed by 0 bases and J by 3 bases, leaving 13 bases between them. Germline lookup yields CDR1 SGHNT and CDR2 YYREEE (reference sequence). CDR3 length: 15 amino acids. CDR3 sequence: CASSLARSGDYEQYF. CDR3 DNA sequence: TGTGCCAGCAGCTTGGCCCGGAGCGGTGACTACGAGCAGTACTTC.

This chain joins TRBV4-2 and TRBJ2-5; possibly TRBD2 for D (5 bases). The CDR3 consists of 15 residues. Germline V CDR1 and CDR2: LGHNA, YNFKEQ. The V and J ends lost 4 bases and 0 bases respectively, with 12 bases between them. The CDR3 bases are TGTGCCAGCAGCCTTACTAGGATGTACCAAGAGACCCAGTACTTC. This gives the protein CASSLTRMYQETQYF.

The gene calls are TRBV12-3 or TRBV12-4 and TRBJ2-1; TRBD1 matches at 7 bases. This CDR3 region has 13 residues. J gave up 4 bases and V 3 bases, and 0 bases lay outside the gene matches. The CDR3 DNA sequence: TGTGCCAGCAGTTTGGGACAGTACAATGAGCAGTTCTTC. It specifies CASSLGQYNEQFF.

This clone was counted between two and nine times. The CDR3 is CATSRDSTYEQYF. The CDR3 region has the DNA TGTGCCACCAGCAGAGATTCCACCTACGAGCAGTACTTC. The chain has TRBV15 and TRBJ2-7; D ambiguous. The CDR3 totals 13 residues. CDR1 is LNHNV and CDR2 is YYDKDF in the germline V gene (reference sequence). With 0 bases removed from V and 2 bases from J, the gap between germline ends came to 5 bases.

The J gene is TRBJ2-3, the V gene TRBV12-5; the match to TRBD1 covers 12 bases. The CDR3 has 16 residues. The germline V gene has CDR1 LGHNT and CDR2 FRNRAP. With 6 bases clipped from V and 6 bases from J, the junction kept 10 bases outside the gene matches. The CDR3 region is CASGAGTGGARDTQYF. The CDR3 DNA sequence: TGTGCTAGTGGGGCCGGGACAGGGGGCGCAAGGGATACGCAGTATTTT.

The CDR3 nucleotides read TGTGCCAGCAGCTTGGTAGTCGGTCCGCGTGGCTACACCTTC. Translating it yields CASSLVVGPRGYTF. This chain links TRBV7-9 with TRBJ1-2, with D hard to call. This CDR3 has 14 residues. Germline V gives CDR1 SEHNR, CDR2 FQNEAQ (reference sequence). V lost 3 bases to trimming and J lost 7 bases, with 15 bases between them.

V usage is TRBV4-1 and J usage is TRBJ1-6; D might be TRBD1 (5 bases). Trimming took 6 bases from V and 0 from J, leaving 6 bases between them. Looked up from germline, CDR1 is MGHRA and CDR2 is YSYEKL. CDR3 length: 14 amino acids. CDR3 amino acids: CASRDISYNSPLHF. CDR3 nucleotides: TGCGCCAGCAGGGACATCTCCTATAATTCACCCCTCCACTTT.

V gene TRBV27 combines with J gene TRBJ2-7; 11 positions agree with TRBD2. CDR3 length equals 15 residues. J lost 5 bases, V lost 5 bases, and 8 bases had no gene match. CDR1 MNHEY and CDR2 SMNVEV come from the germline V gene (reference sequence). The CDR3 sequence: CASSRTLAGVNEQYF. CDR3 DNA: TGTGCCAGCAGTCGCACACTAGCGGGGGTAAACGAGCAGTACTTC.

The chain's CDR3 is CASRVQGANTEAFF. The CDR3, as DNA: TGTGCCAGCAGAGTACAGGGAGCGAACACTGAAGCTTTCTTT. The chain has TRBV6-5 and TRBJ1-1; TRBD1 is a possible D gene (6 bases). This CDR3 has 14 residues. V was clipped by 6 bases and J by 1 base, with 12 bases between them. Germline CDR1 and CDR2: MNHEY and SVGAGI.

J is TRBJ1-1 and V is TRBV4-1; D ambiguous. Trimming took 4 bases from V and 6 from J, leaving 6 bases between them. The CDR3 runs to 11 residues. The germline V gene encodes CDR1 MGHRA and CDR2 YSYEKL. The CDR3 nucleotides are TGCGCCAGCAGCCCCGGGGCTGAAGCTTTCTTT. This gives the protein CASSPGAEAFF.

The CDR3 DNA sequence: TGCGCCAGCAGCTTTGGTAGCGGGGGGACCTACGAGCAGTACTTC. It is translated as CASSFGSGGTYEQYF. The rearrangement uses TRBV5-1 and TRBJ2-7; TRBD2 aligns across 10 bases. Germline V CDR1 and CDR2: SGHRS, YFSETQ. The CDR3 has 15 residues. J was trimmed by 2 bases and V by 2 bases; bases with no gene match: 4.

The rearrangement links TRBV5-6 to TRBJ2-1, with a tentative D call TRBD1 (6 bases). V was shortened by 1 base and J by 2 bases, with 10 bases between the two germline ends. The germline CDR1 and CDR2 sequences are SGHDT and YYEEEE. The CDR3 is made up of 15 amino acids. The DNA of the CDR3 is TGTGCCAGCAGCTTGACAGGGTGGGCCTACAATGAGCAGTTCTTC. This sequence encodes CASSLTGWAYNEQFF.

V usage is TRBV19 and J usage is TRBJ1-2; 8 bases fit TRBD1. Losses at the gene ends were 7 bases for V and 4 bases for J; bases not matched to a gene: 20. The CDR3 loop spans 18 amino acids. CDR1 is LNHDA, CDR2 SQIVND, per germline (reference sequence). The CDR3 DNA reads as TGTGCCAGTACCAGTATTGGACCCGGACAGGGAGTAAGCTATGGCTACACCTTC. Translating it yields CASTSIGPGQGVSYGYTF.

This clone was seen a single time. The V call is TRBV19, the J call TRBJ2-7, with 7 bases fitting TRBD1. V shed 10 bases and J 0 bases; nucleotides not matched to a gene: 6. CDR1 LNHDA and CDR2 SQIVND come from the germline V gene (reference sequence). CDR3 size: 13 residues. Here the CDR3 reads CATSQGTSYEQYF. The CDR3 DNA reads TGTGCCACTTCACAGGGGACCTCCTACGAGCAGTACTTC.

The CDR3 spells CASSRDTNSPLHF. The CDR3 nucleotides read TGCGCCAGCAGCCGGGACACCAATTCACCCCTCCACTTT. The rearrangement joins TRBV5-1 to TRBJ1-6; D is possibly TRBD1 (6 bases). The CDR3 has 13 amino acids. With 4 bases removed from V and 7 bases from J, the gap between germline ends came to 9 bases. Looked up from germline, CDR1 is SGHRS and CDR2 is YFSETQ. Using reference TRBV5-1 and TRBJ1-6 for the parts outside the CDR3, the full variable domain is KAGVTQTPRYLIKTRGQQVTLSCSPISGHRSVSWYQQTPGQGLQFLFEYFSETQRNKGNFPGRFSGRQFSNSRSEMNVSTLELGDSALYLCASSRDTNSPLHFGNGTRLTVT.

The chain has TRBV2 and TRBJ2-5; no clear D. Looked up from germline, CDR1 is SNHLY and CDR2 is FYNNEI. Trimming removed 4 bases from V and 5 bases from J, with 5 bases in between. The CDR3 covers 11 residues. The DNA for the CDR3 is TGTGCCAGCAGTGGTGAGGAGACCCAGTACTTC. Protein: CASSGEETQYF. Together with reference TRBV2 and TRBJ2-5, the CDR3 gives the full variable domain: EPEVTQTPSHQVTQMGQEVILRCVPISNHLYFYWYRQILGQKVEFLVSFYNNEISEKSEIFDDQFSVERPDGSNFTLKIRSTKLEDSAMYFCASSGEETQYFGPGTRLLVL.